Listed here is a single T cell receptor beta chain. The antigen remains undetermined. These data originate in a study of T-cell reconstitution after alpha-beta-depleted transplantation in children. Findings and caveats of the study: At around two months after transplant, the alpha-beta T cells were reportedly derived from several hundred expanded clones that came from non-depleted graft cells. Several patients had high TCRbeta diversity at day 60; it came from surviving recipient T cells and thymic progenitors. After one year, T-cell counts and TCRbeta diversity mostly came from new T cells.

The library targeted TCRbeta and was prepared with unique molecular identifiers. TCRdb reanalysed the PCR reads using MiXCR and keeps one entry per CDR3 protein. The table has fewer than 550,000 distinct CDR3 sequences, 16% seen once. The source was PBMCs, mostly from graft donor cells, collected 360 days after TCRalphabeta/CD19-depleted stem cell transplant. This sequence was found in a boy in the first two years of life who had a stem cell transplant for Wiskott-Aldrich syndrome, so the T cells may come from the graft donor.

The CDR3 loop is CSVSQGETQYF. The DNA for the CDR3 is TGCAGCGTAAGCCAAGGGGAGACCCAGTACTTC. This sequence joins TRBV29-1 and TRBJ2-5; D is ambiguous. The CDR3 length is 11 residues. Germline loops: CDR1 SQVTM, CDR2 ANQGSEA. Trimming pared 6 bases from V and 5 bases from J, leaving 10 bases between.